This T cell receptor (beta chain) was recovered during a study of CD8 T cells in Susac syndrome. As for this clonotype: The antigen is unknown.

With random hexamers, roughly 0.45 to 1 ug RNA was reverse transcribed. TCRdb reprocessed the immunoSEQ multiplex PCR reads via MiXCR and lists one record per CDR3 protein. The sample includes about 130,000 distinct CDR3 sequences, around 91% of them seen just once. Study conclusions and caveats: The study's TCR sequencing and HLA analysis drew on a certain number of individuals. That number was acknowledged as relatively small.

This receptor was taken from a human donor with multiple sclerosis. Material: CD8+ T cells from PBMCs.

The CDR3 region has the DNA TGCGCCAGCAGCCCTAACCCAACAGGGTTAAGGAGCCTTGGCTACACCTTC. It is translated as CASSPNPTGLRSLGYTF. The J gene is TRBJ1-2, the V gene TRBV4-1, with a weak D call TRBD1 (6 bases). Germline V gives CDR1 MGHRA, CDR2 YSYEKL. This CDR3 is built from 17 residues. V was pared by 4 bases and J by 7 bases, with 25 bases between.